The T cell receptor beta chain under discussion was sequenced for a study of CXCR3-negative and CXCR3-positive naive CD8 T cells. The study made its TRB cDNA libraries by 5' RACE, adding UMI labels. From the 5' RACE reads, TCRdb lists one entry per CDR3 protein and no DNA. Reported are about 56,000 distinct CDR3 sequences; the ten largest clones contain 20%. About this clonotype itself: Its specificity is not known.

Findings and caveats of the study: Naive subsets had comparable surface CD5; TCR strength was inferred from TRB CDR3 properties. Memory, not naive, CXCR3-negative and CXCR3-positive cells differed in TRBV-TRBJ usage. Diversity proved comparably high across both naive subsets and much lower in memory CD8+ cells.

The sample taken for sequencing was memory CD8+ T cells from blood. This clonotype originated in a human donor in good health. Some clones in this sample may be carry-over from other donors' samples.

The CDR3 is CASSYGGRVVADTQYF. This chain joins TRBV6-5 and TRBJ2-3; TCRdb selects TRBD1, and the lack of DNA leaves this call unchecked. The CDR3 loop spans 16 amino acids. CDR1 is MNHEY, CDR2 SVGAGI, per germline.